This TCR beta chain is drawn from a study of post-analysis software for immune sequencing data. Study as a whole: Some patients lacked subtype; others had relapsing-remitting, secondary progressive or progressive-relapsing disease.

Study-level findings and limits: Normalized Chao1 diversity in multiple sclerosis patients fell significantly below that of controls. There were five or six TRBV segments more frequent in patients than controls, and TRBV5-6, TRBV5-1 and TRBV20-1 were among them.

Libraries were made from TCR beta cDNA, and they carried unique molecular identifiers. The yield from approximately 1 to 10 million T cells was around 500,000 cDNA molecules in total. A single record per CDR3 protein comes from TCRdb applying MiXCR to the PCR reads. The sample includes a few hundred thousand distinct CDR3 sequences, about a third seen only once; the top ten take about 6%. Trimming pared 10 bases from V and 0 bases from J, leaving 12 bases between. Germline CDR1 is SNHLY and CDR2 is FYNNEI. CDR3 length: 14 amino acids. A note on this clonotype: Its antigen is still unknown.

The TCR comes from a girl under 18 with multiple sclerosis. The sample consisted of blood. The V call is TRBV2, the J call TRBJ2-2; perhaps TRBD1 as D (6 bases). This chain's CDR3 is CATTWTANTGELFF. For the CDR3, the DNA is TGTGCCACCACGTGGACAGCGAACACCGGGGAGCTGTTTTTT.